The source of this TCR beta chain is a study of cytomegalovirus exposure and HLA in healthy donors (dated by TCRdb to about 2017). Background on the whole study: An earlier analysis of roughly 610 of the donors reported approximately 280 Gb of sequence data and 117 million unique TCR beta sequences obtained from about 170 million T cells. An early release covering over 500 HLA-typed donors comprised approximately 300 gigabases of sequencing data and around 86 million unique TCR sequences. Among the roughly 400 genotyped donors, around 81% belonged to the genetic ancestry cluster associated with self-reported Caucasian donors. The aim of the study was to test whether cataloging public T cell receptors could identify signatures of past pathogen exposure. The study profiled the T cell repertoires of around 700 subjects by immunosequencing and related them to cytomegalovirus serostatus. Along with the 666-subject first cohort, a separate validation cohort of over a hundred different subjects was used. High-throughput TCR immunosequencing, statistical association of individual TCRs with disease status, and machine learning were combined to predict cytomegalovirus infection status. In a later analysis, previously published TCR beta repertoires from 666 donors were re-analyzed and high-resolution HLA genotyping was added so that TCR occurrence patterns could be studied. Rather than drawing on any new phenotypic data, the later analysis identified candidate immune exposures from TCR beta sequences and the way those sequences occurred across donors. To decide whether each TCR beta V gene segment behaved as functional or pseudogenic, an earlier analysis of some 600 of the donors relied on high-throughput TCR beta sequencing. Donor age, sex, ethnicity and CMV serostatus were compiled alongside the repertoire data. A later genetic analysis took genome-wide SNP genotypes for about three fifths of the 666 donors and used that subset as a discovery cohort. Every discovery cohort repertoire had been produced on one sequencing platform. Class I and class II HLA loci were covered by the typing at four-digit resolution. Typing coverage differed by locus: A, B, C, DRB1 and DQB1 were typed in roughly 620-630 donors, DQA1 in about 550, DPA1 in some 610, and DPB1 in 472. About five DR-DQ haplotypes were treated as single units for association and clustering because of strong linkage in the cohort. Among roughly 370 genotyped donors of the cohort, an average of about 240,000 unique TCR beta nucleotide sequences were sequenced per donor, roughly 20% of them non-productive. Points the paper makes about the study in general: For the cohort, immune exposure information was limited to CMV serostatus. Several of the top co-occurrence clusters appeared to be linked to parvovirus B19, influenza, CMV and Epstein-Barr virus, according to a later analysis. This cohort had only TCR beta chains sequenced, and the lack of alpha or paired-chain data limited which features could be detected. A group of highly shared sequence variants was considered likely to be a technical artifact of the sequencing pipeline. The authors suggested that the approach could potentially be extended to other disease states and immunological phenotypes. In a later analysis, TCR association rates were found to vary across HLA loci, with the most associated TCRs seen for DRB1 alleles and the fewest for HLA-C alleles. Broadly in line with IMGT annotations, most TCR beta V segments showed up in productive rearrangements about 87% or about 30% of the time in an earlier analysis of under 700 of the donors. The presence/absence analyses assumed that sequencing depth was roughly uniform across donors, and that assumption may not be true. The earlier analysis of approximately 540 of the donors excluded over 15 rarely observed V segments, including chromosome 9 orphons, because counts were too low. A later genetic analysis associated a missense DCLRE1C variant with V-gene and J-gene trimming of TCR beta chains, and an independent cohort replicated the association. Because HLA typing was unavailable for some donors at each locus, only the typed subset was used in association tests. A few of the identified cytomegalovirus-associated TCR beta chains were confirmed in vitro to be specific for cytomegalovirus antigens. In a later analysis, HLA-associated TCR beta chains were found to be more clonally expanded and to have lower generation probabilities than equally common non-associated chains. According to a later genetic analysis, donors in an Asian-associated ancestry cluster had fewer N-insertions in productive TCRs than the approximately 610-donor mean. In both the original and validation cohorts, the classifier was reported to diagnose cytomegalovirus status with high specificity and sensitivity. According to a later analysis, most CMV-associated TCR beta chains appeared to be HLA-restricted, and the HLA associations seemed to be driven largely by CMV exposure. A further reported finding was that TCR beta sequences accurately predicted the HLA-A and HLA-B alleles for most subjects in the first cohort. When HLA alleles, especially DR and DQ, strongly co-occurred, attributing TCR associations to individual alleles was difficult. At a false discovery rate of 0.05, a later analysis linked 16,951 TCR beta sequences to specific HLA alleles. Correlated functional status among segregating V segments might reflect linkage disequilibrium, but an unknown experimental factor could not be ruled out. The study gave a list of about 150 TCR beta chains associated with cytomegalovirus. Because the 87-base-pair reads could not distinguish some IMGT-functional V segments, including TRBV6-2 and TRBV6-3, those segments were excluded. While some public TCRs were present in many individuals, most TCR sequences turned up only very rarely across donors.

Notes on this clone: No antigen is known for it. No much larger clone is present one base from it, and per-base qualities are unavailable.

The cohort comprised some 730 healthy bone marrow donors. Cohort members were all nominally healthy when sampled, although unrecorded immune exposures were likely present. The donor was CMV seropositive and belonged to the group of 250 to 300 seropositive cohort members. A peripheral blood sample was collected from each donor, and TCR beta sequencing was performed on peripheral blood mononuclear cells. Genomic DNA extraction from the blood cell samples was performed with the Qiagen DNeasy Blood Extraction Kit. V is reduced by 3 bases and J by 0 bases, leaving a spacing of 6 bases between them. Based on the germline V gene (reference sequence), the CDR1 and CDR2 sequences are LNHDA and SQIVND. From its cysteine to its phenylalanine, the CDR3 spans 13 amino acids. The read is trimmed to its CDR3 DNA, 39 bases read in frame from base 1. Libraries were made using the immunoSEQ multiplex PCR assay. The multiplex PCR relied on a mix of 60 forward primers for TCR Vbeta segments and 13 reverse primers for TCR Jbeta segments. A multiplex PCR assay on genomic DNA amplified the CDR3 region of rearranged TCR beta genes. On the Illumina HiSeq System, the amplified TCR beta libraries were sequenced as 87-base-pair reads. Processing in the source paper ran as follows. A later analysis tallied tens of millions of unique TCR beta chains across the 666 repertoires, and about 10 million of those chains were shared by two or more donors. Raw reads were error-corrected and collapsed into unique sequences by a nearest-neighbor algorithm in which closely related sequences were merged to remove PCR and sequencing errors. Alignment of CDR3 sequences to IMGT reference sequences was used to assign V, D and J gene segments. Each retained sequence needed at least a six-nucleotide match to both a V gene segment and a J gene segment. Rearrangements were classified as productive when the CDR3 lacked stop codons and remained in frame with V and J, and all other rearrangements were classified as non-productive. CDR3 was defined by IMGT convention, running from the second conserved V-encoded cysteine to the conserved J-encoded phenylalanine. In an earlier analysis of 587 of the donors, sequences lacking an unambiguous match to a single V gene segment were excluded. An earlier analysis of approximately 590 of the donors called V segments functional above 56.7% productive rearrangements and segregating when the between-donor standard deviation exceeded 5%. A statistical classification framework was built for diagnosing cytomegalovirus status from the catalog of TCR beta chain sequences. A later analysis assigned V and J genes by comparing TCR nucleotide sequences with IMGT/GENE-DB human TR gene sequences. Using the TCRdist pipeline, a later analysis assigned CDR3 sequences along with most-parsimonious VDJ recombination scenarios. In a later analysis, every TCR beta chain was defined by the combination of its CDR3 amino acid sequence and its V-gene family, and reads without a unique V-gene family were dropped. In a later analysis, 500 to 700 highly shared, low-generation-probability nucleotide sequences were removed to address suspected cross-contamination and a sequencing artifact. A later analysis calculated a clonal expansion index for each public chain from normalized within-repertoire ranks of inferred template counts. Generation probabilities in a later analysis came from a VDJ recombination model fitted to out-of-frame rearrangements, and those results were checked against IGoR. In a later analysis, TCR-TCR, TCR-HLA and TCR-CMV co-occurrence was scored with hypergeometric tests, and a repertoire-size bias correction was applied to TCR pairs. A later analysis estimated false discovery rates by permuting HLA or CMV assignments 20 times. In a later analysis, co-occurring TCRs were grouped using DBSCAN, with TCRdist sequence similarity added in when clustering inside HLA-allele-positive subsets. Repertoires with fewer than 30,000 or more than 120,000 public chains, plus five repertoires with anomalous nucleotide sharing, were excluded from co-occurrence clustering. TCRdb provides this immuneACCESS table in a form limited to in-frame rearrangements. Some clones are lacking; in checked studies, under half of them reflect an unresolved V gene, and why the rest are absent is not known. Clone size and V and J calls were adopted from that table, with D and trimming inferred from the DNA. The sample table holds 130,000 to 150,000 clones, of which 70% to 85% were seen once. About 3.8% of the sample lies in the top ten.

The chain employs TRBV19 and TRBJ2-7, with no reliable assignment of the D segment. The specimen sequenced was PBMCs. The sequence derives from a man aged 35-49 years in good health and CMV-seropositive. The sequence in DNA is TGTGCCAGTAGTATCTATATCTCCTACGAGCAGTACTTC. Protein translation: CASSIYISYEQYF.